This TCR beta chain comes out of a study of regulatory T cells in long-lasting Graves disease. V lost 8 bases to trimming and J lost 3 bases, with 17 bases between them. Germline values: CDR1 LNHDA, CDR2 SQIVND (reference sequence). The CDR3 is made up of 15 amino acids. Described time point: newly diagnosed GD, antithyroid drugs for less than 3 months. The TCR library was made from RNA that had been extracted from PBMCs in TRIzol. Arm-PCR of CDR3 regions and iRepertoire HTBI primers were used to build TCR beta libraries. Each CDR3 protein is one row after TCRdb ran MiXCR on the multiplex PCR reads. The sample contains approximately 350,000 distinct CDR3 sequences, over 15% of which appear only once. These same data were also listed under a study on T cells in Graves' hyperthyroidism and ophthalmopathy.

This specimen was peripheral blood mononuclear cells (PBMCs), taken at new diagnosis, from a patient treated with antithyroid drugs. The chain employs TRBV19 and TRBJ1-5; possibly TRBD1 for D (6 bases). The sequence came from a man in his forties or fifties with Graves disease. This CDR3 reads CASRDKSFLNQPQHF. The DNA for the CDR3 is TGTGCCAGTCGGGACAAATCCTTCCTCAATCAGCCCCAGCATTTT.